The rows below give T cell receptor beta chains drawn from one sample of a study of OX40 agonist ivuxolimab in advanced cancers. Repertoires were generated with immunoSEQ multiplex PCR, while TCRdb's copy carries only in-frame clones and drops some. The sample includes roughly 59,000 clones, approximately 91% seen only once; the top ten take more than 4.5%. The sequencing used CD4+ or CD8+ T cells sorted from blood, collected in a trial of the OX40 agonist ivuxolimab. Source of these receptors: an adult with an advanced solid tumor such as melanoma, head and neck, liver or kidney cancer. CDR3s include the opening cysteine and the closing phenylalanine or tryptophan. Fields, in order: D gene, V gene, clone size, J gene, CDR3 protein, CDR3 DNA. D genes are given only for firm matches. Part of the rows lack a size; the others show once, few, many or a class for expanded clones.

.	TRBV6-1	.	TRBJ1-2	CASGKRGGYTF	TGTGCCAGCGGAAAGAGGGGTGGCTACACCTTC
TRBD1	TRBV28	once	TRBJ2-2	CASSPVGTVPTGELFF	TGTGCCAGCAGCCCCGTTGGGACAGTCCCCACCGGGGAGCTGTTTTTT
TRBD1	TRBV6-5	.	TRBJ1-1	CARQGARGRAEAFF	TGTGCCAGGCAGGGGGCTAGGGGGCGCGCTGAAGCTTTCTTT
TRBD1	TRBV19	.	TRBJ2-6	CASRRDRGPGGANVLTF	TGTGCCAGTAGGCGGGACAGGGGGCCAGGGGGGGCCAACGTCCTGACTTTC
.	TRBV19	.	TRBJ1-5	CASSPEGAYSNQPQHF	TGTGCCAGTAGCCCGGAGGGTGCGTATAGCAATCAGCCCCAGCATTTT
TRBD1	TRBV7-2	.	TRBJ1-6	CASSSGTANSPLHF	TGTGCCAGCAGCTCCGGGACAGCTAATTCACCCCTCCACTTT
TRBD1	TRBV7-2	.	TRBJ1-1	CASSLHRDREEAFF	TGTGCCAGCAGCCTCCACCGGGACAGGGAAGAAGCTTTCTTT
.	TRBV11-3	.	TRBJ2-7	CASSLGVEQYF	TGTGCCAGCAGCTTAGGCGTCGAGCAGTACTTC
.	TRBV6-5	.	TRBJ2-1	CASSYPGRSSYNEQFF	TGTGCCAGCAGTTACCCCGGGAGAAGCTCCTACAATGAGCAGTTCTTC
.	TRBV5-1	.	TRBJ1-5	CASSPSPGAWPQHF	TGCGCCAGCAGCCCTTCTCCGGGGGCTTGGCCCCAGCATTTT
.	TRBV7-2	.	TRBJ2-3	CASSLVGLEVGTDTQYF	TGTGCCAGCAGCTTAGTCGGTCTAGAGGTTGGCACAGATACGCAGTATTTT
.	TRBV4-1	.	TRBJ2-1	CASSQESYWNNEQFF	TGCGCCAGCAGCCAAGAGAGTTACTGGAACAATGAGCAGTTCTTC
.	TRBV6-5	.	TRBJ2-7	CASSPSFERDEQYF	TGTGCCAGCAGTCCTTCTTTCGAGCGAGACGAGCAGTACTTC
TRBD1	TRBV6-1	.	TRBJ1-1	CASNEGGGATEAFF	TGTGCCAGCAACGAAGGAGGGGGCGCGACTGAAGCTTTCTTT
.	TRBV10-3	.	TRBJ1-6	CAITGDLNSPLHF	TGTGCCATCACTGGGGACCTCAATTCACCCCTCCACTTT
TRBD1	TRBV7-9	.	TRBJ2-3	CASSLGVTGGSGTDTQYF	TGTGCCAGCAGCTTAGGGGTTACAGGGGGCTCGGGGACAGATACGCAGTATTTT
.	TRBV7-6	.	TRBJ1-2	CASSPIRAKGYTF	TGTGCCAGCAGCCCCATAAGGGCGAAAGGCTACACCTTC
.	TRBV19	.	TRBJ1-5	CASSIEVNSNQPQHF	TGTGCCAGTAGTATAGAAGTGAATAGCAATCAGCCCCAGCATTTT
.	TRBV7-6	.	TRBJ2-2	CASSLAGQAGELFF	TGTGCCAGCAGCTTAGCGGGGCAGGCCGGGGAGCTGTTTTTT
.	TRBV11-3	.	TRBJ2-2	CASSLDWGPGRGSGELFF	TGTGCCAGCAGCTTAGATTGGGGTCCCGGCAGGGGTTCCGGGGAGCTGTTTTTT
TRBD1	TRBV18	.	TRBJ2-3	CASSPTGVRTDTQYF	TGTGCCAGCTCACCAACAGGGGTAAGGACAGATACGCAGTATTTT
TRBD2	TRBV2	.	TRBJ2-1	CASGRPSGGSEQFF	TGTGCCTCCGGCAGGCCTAGCGGGGGCAGTGAGCAGTTCTTC
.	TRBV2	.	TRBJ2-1	CASSWGPSSSYNEQFF	TGTGCCAGCAGTTGGGGACCGTCAAGCTCCTACAATGAGCAGTTCTTC
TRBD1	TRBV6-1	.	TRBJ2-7	CASSSTGGKQYF	TGTGCCAGCAGCTCTACAGGGGGCAAGCAGTACTTC
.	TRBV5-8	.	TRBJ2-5	CASSPFRTESEETQYF	TGTGCCAGCAGCCCCTTTAGGACAGAGAGCGAAGAGACCCAGTACTTC
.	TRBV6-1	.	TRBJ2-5	CASSENTETRYF	TGTGCCAGCAGTGAAAACACAGAGACCCGGTACTTC
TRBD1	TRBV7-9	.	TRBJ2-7	CASSARDRRYEQYF	TGTGCCAGCAGCGCCCGGGACAGACGCTACGAGCAGTACTTC
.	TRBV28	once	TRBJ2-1	CASSLGGLKQFF	TGTGCCAGCAGTTTGGGGGGGCTGAAACAGTTCTTC
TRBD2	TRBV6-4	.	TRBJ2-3	CASSDSSGGPDTQYF	TGTGCCAGCAGTGACTCCTCGGGGGGGCCAGATACGCAGTATTTT
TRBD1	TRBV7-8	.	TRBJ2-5	CASSLSGTGGLGETQYF	TGTGCCAGCAGCTTATCAGGGACAGGGGGCTTGGGGGAGACCCAGTACTTC
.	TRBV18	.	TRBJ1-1	CASLKQGTGVNTEAFF	TGTGCCAGCTTAAAACAGGGCACGGGGGTGAACACTGAAGCTTTCTTT
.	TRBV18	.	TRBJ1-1	CASSPPGVGTEAFF	TGTGCCAGCTCACCACCGGGGGTGGGCACTGAAGCTTTCTTT
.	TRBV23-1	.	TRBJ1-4	CASSQVPGLNEKLFF	TGCGCCAGCAGTCAAGTCCCAGGGCTGAATGAAAAACTGTTTTTT
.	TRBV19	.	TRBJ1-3	CASRDFRNTIYF	TGTGCCAGTCGGGACTTCCGAAACACCATATATTTT
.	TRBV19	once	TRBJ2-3	CASSIERGRTDTQYF	TGTGCCAGTAGTATAGAACGGGGGAGAACAGATACGCAGTATTTT
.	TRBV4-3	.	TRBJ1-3	CASSGGPEAGNTIYF	TGCGCCAGCAGCGGAGGTCCGGAAGCTGGAAACACCATATATTTT
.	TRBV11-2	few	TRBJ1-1	CASSLEGVLAFF	TGTGCCAGCAGCTTAGAAGGGGTTTTAGCTTTCTTT
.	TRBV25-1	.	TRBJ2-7	CASSGRISYEQYF	TGTGCCAGCAGTGGCAGGATATCCTACGAGCAGTACTTC
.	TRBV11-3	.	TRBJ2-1	CASSLSTREQFF	TGTGCCAGCAGCTTAAGTACAAGAGAGCAGTTCTTC
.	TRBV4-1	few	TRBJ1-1	CASSQVGFFVSSNTEAFF	TGCGCCAGCAGCCAAGTGGGGTTTTTCGTGAGTTCGAACACTGAAGCTTTCTTT